This entry concerns a single T cell receptor (beta chain). One junction end disagrees with the germline gene, perhaps due to a read error. The CDR3 totals 14 residues. Per germline, CDR1 SGHTA and CDR2 FQGNSA. The study built unsorted libraries from 2 million PBMCs kept at -80 C. These data originate in a study of neurological immune-mediated disorders. 5'RACE generated cDNA with 10-nucleotide random UMIs. TCRdb reprocessed the 5' RACE reads with MiXCR, giving one entry per CDR3 protein. Of around 26,000 distinct CDR3 sequences listed, 3.3% are singletons. The chain is built from TRBV7-2 and TRBJ2-4; no definite D call. This clonotype originated in a woman aged 25 to 39 with multiple sclerosis. Sequencing input: PBMCs. The CDR3 region is CASSLSKAQKIQYF. The CDR3 DNA is TGTGCCAGCAGCTTGAGCAAGGCACAAAAAATTCAGTACTTC.